This T cell receptor (beta chain) was profiled in a study of T cells after yellow fever vaccination. At the level of the study: Low-cell-number fractions were prepared with SMART-Seq v4 Ultra Low Input.

From the 5' RACE reads, TCRdb called clonotypes with MiXCR, one entry per CDR3 protein. Counted here are 250,000 to 300,000 distinct CDR3 sequences, under 9% occurring once; the ten biggest clones make up over 3%. The sequence was obtained from a man between 18 and 35 years old who received the YFV17D yellow fever vaccine. The starting material was CD4+ T cells sorted from PBMCs, obtained 5 days after the yellow fever booster vaccination.

CDR3 DNA sequence: TGTGCCAGCAGCTTAGTCCGGGGAAGCTCCTACAATGAGCAGTTCTTC. Amino acids: CASSLVRGSSYNEQFF. The chain has TRBV7-8 and TRBJ2-1; TRBD2 is a possible D gene (5 bases). V lost 1 base and J 0 bases, leaving 10 bases between the germline ends. The CDR3 consists of 16 residues. The germline V gene has CDR1 SGHVS and CDR2 FQNEAQ.